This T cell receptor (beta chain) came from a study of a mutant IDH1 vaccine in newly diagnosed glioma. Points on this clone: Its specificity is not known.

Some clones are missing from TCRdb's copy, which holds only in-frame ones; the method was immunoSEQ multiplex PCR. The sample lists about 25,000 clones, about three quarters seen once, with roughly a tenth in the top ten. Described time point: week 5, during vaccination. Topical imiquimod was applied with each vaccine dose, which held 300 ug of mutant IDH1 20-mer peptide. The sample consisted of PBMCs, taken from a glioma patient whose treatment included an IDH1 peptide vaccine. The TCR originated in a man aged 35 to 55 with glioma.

DNA of the CDR3: TGTGCAAGTCGCTCGATCGGCTACGAGCAGTACTTC. Its protein is CASRSIGYEQYF. The chain recombines TRBV12-2 with TRBJ2-7; the table assigns TRBD2, which was not confirmed against the DNA. TRBV12-2 is labeled a pseudogene. This CDR3 has 12 amino acids.